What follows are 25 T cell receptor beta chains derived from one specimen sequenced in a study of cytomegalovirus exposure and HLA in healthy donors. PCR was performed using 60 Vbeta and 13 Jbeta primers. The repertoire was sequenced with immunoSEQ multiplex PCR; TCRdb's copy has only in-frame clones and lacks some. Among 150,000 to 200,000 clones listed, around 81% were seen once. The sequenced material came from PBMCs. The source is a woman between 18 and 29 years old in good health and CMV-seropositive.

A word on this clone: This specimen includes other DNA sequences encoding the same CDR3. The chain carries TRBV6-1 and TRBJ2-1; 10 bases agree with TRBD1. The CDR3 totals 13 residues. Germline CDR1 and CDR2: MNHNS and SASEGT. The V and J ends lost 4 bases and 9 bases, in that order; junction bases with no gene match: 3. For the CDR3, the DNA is TGTGCCAGCAGTGGACAGGGGGCTGGTGAGCAGTTCTTC. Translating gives CASSGQGAGEQFF.

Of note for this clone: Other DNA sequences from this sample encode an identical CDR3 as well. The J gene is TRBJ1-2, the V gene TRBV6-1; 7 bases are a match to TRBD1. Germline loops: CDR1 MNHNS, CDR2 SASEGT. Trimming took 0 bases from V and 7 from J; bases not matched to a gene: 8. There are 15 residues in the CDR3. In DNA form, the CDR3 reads TGTGCCAGCAGTGAAGCCGCAGGGGGAAGGGTTGGCTACACCTTC. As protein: CASSEAAGGRVGYTF.

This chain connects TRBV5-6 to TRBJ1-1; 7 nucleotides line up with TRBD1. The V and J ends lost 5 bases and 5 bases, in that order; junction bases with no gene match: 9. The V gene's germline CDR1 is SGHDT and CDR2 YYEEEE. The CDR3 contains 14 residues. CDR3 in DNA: TGTGCCAGCAGACCGTTAGGGGGCGAGACTGAAGCTTTCTTT. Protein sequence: CASRPLGGETEAFF.

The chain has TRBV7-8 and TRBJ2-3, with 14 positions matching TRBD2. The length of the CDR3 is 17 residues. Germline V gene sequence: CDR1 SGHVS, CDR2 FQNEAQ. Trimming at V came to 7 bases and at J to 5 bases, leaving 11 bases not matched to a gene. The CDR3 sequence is CASTPRLAGGSGDTQYF. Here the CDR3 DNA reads TGTGCCAGCACCCCTCGACTAGCGGGGGGGTCGGGAGATACGCAGTATTTT. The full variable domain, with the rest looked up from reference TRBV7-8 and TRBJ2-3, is GAGVSQSPRYKVAKRGQDVALRCDPISGHVSLFWYQQALGQGPEFLTYFQNEAQLDKSGLPSDRFFAERPEGSVSTLKIQRTQQEDSAVYLCASTPRLAGGSGDTQYFGPGTRLTVL.

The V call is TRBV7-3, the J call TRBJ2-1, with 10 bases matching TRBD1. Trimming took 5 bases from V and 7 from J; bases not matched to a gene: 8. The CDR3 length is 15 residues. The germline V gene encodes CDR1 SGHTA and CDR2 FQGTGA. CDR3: CASSTSTGGMNEQFF. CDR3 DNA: TGTGCCAGCAGCACTTCGACAGGGGGCATGAATGAGCAGTTCTTC.

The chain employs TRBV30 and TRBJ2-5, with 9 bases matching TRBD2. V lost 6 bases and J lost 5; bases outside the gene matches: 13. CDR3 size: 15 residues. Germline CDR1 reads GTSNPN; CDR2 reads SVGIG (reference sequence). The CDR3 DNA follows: TGTGCCTGTGAGTACACCGGGACTAGCATCGAGACCCAGTACTTC. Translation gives CACEYTGTSIETQYF.

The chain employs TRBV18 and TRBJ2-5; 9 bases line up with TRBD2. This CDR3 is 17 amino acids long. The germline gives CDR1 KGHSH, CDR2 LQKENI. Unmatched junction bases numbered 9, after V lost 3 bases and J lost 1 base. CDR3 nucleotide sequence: TGTGCCAGCTCACCCGGGACTAGCAGCGAACCCCAAGAGACCCAGTACTTC. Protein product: CASSPGTSSEPQETQYF.

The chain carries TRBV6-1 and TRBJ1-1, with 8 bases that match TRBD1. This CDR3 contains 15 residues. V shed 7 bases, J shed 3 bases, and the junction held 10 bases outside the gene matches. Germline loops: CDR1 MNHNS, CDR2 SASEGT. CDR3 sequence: CASIAGGARDTEAFF. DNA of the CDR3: TGTGCCAGCATAGCAGGGGGCGCCCGGGACACTGAAGCTTTCTTT.

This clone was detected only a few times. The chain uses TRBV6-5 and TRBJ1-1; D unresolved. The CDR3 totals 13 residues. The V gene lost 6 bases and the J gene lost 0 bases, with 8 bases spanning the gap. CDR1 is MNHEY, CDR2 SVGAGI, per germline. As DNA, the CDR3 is TGTGCCAGCAGACCACAGATGAACACTGAAGCTTTCTTT. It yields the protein CASRPQMNTEAFF.

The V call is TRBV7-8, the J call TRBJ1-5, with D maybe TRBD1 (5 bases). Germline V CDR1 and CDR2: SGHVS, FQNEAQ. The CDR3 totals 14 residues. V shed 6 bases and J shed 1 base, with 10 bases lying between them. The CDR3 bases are TGTGCCAGCAGTCGGGGACTAAGCAATCAGCCCCAGCATTTT. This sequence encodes CASSRGLSNQPQHF.

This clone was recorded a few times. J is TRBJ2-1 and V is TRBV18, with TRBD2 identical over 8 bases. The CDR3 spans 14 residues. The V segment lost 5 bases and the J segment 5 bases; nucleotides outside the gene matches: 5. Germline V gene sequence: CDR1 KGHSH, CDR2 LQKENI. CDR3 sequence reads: CASSTSGTDNEQFF. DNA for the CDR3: TGTGCCAGCTCAACTAGCGGTACAGACAATGAGCAGTTCTTC.

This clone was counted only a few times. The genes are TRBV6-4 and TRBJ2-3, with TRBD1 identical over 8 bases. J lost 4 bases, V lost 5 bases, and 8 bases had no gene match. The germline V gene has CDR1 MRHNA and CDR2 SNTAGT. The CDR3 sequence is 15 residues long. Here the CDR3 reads CASSSSTGASDTQYF. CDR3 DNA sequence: TGTGCCAGCAGTTCATCGACAGGGGCGTCAGATACGCAGTATTTT.

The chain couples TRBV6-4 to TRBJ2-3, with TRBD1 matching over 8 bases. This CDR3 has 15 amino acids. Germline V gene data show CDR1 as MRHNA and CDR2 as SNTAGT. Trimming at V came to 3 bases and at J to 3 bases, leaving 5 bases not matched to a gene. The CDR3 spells CASSEAGGATDTQYF. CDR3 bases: TGTGCCAGCAGTGAGGCAGGGGGCGCGACAGATACGCAGTATTTT.

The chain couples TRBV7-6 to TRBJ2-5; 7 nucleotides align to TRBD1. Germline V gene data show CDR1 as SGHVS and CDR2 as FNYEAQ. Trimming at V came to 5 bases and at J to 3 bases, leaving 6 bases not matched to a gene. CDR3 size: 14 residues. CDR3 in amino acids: CASSAGTAKETQYF. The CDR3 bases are TGTGCCAGCAGCGCCGGGACAGCAAAAGAGACCCAGTACTTC.

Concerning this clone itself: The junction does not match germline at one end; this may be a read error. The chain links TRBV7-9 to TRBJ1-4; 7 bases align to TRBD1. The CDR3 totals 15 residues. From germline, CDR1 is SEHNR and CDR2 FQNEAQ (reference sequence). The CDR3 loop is CSSSSPGTVNEKLFF. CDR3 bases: TGTTCCAGCAGCTCTCCCGGGACAGTTAATGAAAAACTGTTTTTT.

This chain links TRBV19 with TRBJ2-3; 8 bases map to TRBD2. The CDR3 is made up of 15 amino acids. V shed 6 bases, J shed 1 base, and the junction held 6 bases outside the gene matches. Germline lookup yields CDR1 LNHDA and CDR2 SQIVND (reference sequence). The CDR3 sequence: CASSGGARGTDTQYF. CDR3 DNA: TGTGCCAGTAGCGGGGGGGCCCGGGGCACAGATACGCAGTATTTT. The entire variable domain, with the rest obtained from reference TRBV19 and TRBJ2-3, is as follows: DGGITQSPKYLFRKEGQNVTLSCEQNLNHDAMYWYRQDPGQGLRLIYYSQIVNDFQKGDIAEGYSVSREKKESFPLTVTSAQKNPTAFYLCASSGGARGTDTQYFGPGTRLTVL.

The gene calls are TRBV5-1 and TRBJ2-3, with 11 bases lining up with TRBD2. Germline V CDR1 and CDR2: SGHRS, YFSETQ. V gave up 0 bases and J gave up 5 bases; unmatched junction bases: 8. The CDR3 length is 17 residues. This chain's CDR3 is CASSLGLAGTAIDTQYF. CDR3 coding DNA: TGCGCCAGCAGCTTGGGACTAGCGGGGACCGCCATAGATACGCAGTATTTT.

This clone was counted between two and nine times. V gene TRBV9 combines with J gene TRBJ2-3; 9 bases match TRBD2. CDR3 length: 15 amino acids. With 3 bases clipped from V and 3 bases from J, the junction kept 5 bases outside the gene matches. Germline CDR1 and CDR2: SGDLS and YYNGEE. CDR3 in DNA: TGTGCCAGCAGCGATGCGGGGGGGCGAACAGATACGCAGTATTTT. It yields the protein CASSDAGGRTDTQYF.

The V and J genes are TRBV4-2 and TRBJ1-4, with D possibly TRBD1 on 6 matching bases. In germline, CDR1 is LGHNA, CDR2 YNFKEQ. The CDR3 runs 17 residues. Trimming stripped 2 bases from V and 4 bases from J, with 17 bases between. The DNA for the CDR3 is TGTGCCAGCAGCCAACAGGGGCGAGGGGTTCTTAATGAAAAACTGTTTTTT. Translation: CASSQQGRGVLNEKLFF.

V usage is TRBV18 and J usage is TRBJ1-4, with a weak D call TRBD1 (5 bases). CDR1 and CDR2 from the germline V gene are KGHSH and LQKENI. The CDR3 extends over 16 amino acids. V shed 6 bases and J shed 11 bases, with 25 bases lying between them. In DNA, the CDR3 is TGTGCCAGCTCCCAGGAGGACGGACAAACGGGGGTGAAACTGTTTTTT. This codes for CASSQEDGQTGVKLFF.

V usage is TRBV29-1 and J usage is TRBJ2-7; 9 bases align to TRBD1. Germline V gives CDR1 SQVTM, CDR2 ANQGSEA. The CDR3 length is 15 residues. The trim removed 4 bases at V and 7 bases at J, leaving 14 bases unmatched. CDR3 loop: CSVVGTPGQGAEQYF. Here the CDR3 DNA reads TGCAGCGTTGTTGGGACCCCGGGACAGGGCGCAGAGCAGTACTTC.

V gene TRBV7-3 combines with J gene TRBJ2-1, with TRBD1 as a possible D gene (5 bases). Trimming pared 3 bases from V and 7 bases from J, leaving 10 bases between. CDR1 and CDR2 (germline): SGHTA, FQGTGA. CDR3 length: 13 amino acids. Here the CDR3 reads CASSFLSGNEQFF. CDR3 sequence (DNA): TGTGCCAGCAGCTTTTTATCAGGGAATGAGCAGTTCTTC.

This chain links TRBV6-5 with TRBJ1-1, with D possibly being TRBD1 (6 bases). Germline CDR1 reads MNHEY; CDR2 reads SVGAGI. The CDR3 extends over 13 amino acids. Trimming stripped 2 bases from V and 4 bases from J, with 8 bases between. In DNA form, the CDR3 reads TGTGCCAGCAGTTACGGCAGGGGCACTGAAGCTTTCTTT. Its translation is CASSYGRGTEAFF.

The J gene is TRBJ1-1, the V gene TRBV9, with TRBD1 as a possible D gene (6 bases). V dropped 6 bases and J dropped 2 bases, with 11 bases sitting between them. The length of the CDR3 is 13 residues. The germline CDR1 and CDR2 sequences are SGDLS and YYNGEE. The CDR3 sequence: CASNRQVNTEAFF. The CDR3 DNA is TGTGCCAGCAATAGACAGGTCAACACTGAAGCTTTCTTT.

CDR3 in DNA: TGTGCCAGCAGTGAACTCGCGACTACCCCAAGGGTAGTATTCTTC. This sequence encodes CASSELATTPRVVFF. The chain is built from TRBV2 and TRBJ2-1; TRBD2 might be the D (5 bases). CDR3 size: 15 residues. Trimming left V 2 bases short and J 16 bases short, with 24 bases between. In germline, CDR1 is SNHLY, CDR2 FYNNEI.